What follows are 22 T cell receptor beta chains derived from one specimen sequenced in a study of blood T cells in healthy people across ages. Primed by a sample-barcoded 5' primer and a J-beta primer mix, a second PCR proceeded for 7 to 11 cycles. TCRdb re-derived calls from the 5' RACE reads in MiXCR, one entry per CDR3 protein. The sample lists about 1.4 million distinct CDR3 sequences, 59% occurring once. The sample comprised blood. The receptors come from a man aged 18-30 years in good health.

Only a few counts were recorded for this clonotype. This chain joins TRBV7-8 and TRBJ2-7; 9 bases align to TRBD2. The J call is in doubt because the DNA end fits TRBJ2-5 better. CDR1 is SGHVS and CDR2 is FQNEAQ in the germline V gene. This CDR3 is built from 14 residues. This CDR3 reads CASSSRTSAETQYF. The CDR3 DNA follows: TGTGCCAGCAGCTCCAGGACTAGCGCGGAGACCCAGTACTTC.

This clonotype was seen more than once but under ten times. This chain joins TRBV2 and TRBJ2-7, with D perhaps TRBD1 (5 bases). The V gene lost 7 bases and the J gene lost 3 bases, with 13 bases spanning the gap. This CDR3 has 13 amino acids. Per the germline V gene, CDR1 is SNHLY and CDR2 is FYNNEI. The CDR3 sequence: CASTGMGYYEQYF. The CDR3 DNA reads TGTGCCAGCACAGGGATGGGATACTACGAGCAGTACTTC.

In this sample, this clonotype is medium-sized. The chain uses TRBV7-2 and TRBJ2-3; D is perhaps TRBD1 (6 bases). Trimming removed 5 bases from V and 4 bases from J, with 10 bases in between. CDR1 SGHTA and CDR2 FQGNSA come from the germline V gene. The CDR3 runs 13 residues. The chain's CDR3 is CASSPQGSDTQYF. The DNA for the CDR3 is TGTGCCAGCAGCCCACAGGGATCAGATACGCAGTATTTT.

This clonotype was detected a few times. V is TRBV14 and J is TRBJ2-1; D is unresolved. Germline V gives CDR1 SGHDN, CDR2 FVKESK. Trimming stripped 1 base from V and 9 bases from J, with 4 bases between. The length of the CDR3 is 11 residues. The CDR3 reads CASSQASEQFF. CDR3 nucleotides: TGTGCCAGCAGCCAAGCGAGTGAGCAGTTCTTC.

The V call is TRBV5-6, the J call TRBJ2-3; no clear D. This CDR3 is built from 12 residues. V was shortened by 4 bases and J by 7 bases, with 10 bases between the two germline ends. Per the germline V gene, CDR1 is SGHDT and CDR2 is YYEEEE. The CDR3 coding sequence is TGTGCCAGCAGCCTTGACTCATATACGCAGTATTTT. Translated, it gives CASSLDSYTQYF.

The CDR3 loop is CASSSDRDGYTF. The DNA of the CDR3 is TGTGCCAGCAGTTCAGACAGGGATGGCTACACCTTC. The chain recombines TRBV12-3 or TRBV12-4 with TRBJ1-2; 7 nucleotides agree with TRBD1. CDR3 length equals 12 residues. The V gene end was trimmed by 4 bases and the J gene end by 6 bases; junction bases not matched to a gene: 2.

This chain uses TRBV4-1 with TRBJ2-5; tentatively, D is TRBD2 (6 bases). Germline-derived CDR1 and CDR2 are MGHRA and YSYEKL. The V end was cut by 6 bases, the J end by 1 base, with 18 bases between. This CDR3 comprises 16 residues. This CDR3 reads CASRSRVADIQETQYF. For the CDR3, the DNA is TGCGCCAGCAGAAGCAGGGTAGCGGATATCCAAGAGACCCAGTACTTC.

In its sample, this clonotype was seen a few times. The rearrangement uses TRBV20-1 and TRBJ1-2, with D possibly matching TRBD1 (5 bases). V dropped 4 bases and J dropped 5 bases, with 11 bases sitting between them. Germline lookup yields CDR1 DFQATT and CDR2 SNEGSKA (reference sequence). The CDR3 has 12 residues. CDR3 sequence: CSAKRGVYGYTF. In DNA, the CDR3 is TGCAGTGCTAAGCGAGGGGTTTATGGCTACACCTTC.

The chain uses TRBV12-3 or TRBV12-4 and TRBJ2-3; 7 bases are shared with TRBD1. V shed 5 bases and J 6 bases; nucleotides not matched to a gene: 14. The CDR3 length is 16 residues. CDR3 DNA sequence: TGTGCCAGCAGTAATAAGGTGACAGGGCAGTTGGATACGCAGTATTTT. Residues: CASSNKVTGQLDTQYF.

Here the CDR3 reads CSADRRRTDTQYF. CDR3 coding DNA: TGCAGCGCTGACAGGCGCCGCACAGATACGCAGTATTTT. V and J are TRBV29-1 and TRBJ2-3; possible D gene TRBD1, 6 bases. V dropped 7 bases and J dropped 1 base, with 12 bases sitting between them. There are 13 residues in the CDR3. The germline CDR1 and CDR2 sequences are SQVTM and ANQGSEA.

The gene calls are TRBV7-6 and TRBJ2-7; no firm D call. V lost 4 bases to trimming and J lost 0 bases, with 13 bases between them. Germline V lookup: CDR1 SGHVS, CDR2 FNYEAQ. The CDR3 spans 15 residues. The CDR3 sequence: CASSSTPQVSYEQYF. The DNA of the CDR3 is TGTGCCAGCAGCTCGACACCTCAGGTCTCCTACGAGCAGTACTTC.

This clonotype appeared a few times. The V call is TRBV10-3, the J call TRBJ2-7; 9 bases align to TRBD1. Germline assignment: CDR1 ENHRY and CDR2 SYGVKD. This CDR3 region has 14 residues. Unmatched junction bases numbered 4, after V lost 6 bases and J lost 1 base. CDR3 sequence reads: CAISIQGASYEQYF. In nucleotides, the CDR3 is TGTGCCATCAGCATACAGGGGGCTTCCTACGAGCAGTACTTC.

The gene calls are TRBV20-1 and TRBJ2-7, with D tentatively TRBD1 (5 bases). The DNA end lines up better with TRBJ2-5; the J call may be wrong. Germline CDR1 is DFQATT and CDR2 is SNEGSKA (reference sequence). The CDR3 is 15 residues long. CDR3 residues: CSARVSGIGQETQYF. CDR3 DNA: TGCAGTGCTAGAGTGTCAGGGATCGGGCAAGAGACCCAGTACTTC.

This clonotype was seen a few times. The chain employs TRBV7-6 and TRBJ2-4; a possible D gene is TRBD1 (5 bases). The DNA matches TRBJ2-7 better at its end, which makes the J call doubtful. The germline V gene has CDR1 SGHVS and CDR2 FNYEAQ. The CDR3 has 14 amino acids. In nucleotides, the CDR3 is TGTGCCAGCAGCCCTGCTGGGGCTCAGGACGAGCAGTACTTC. Protein product: CASSPAGAQDEQYF.

This clonotype was counted a few times. The gene calls are TRBV29-1 and TRBJ2-1, with 9 nucleotides matching TRBD2. This CDR3 comprises 14 residues. Germline-derived CDR1 and CDR2 are SQVTM and ANQGSEA. Trimming at V came to 3 bases and at J to 6 bases, leaving 6 bases not matched to a gene. CDR3 nucleotide sequence: TGCAGCGTTGATCGGCGGGAGGGCCGCAATGAGCAGTTCTTC. Its protein is CSVDRREGRNEQFF.

The gene calls are TRBV6-2 or TRBV6-3 and TRBJ1-1; 8 nucleotides align to TRBD1. Trimming cost V 6 bases and J 0 bases; bases outside gene matches: 6. The CDR3 is 15 residues long. From germline, CDR1 is MNHEY and CDR2 SVGEGT. CDR3 loop: CASRSGQAMNTEAFF. In DNA, the CDR3 is TGTGCCAGCAGGTCGGGACAGGCTATGAACACTGAAGCTTTCTTT.

The chain is built from TRBV25-1 and TRBJ2-1, with 7 bases matching TRBD1. The J call could be wrong; TRBJ2-7 is a better fit for the DNA end. The CDR3 spans 16 residues. Germline V gene lookup returns CDR1 MGHDK and CDR2 SYGVNS. CDR3 residues: CASSESRQGVYNEQYF. DNA for the CDR3: TGTGCCAGCAGTGAATCGCGACAGGGAGTTTACAATGAGCAGTACTTC.

The rearrangement joins TRBV10-1 to TRBJ2-3; D tentatively fits TRBD1 or TRBD2 (5 bases each). The germline CDR1 and CDR2 sequences are WNHNN and SYGVQD (reference sequence). The CDR3 is 15 amino acids. The V and J ends lost 3 bases and 2 bases respectively, with 12 bases between them. The CDR3 DNA reads TGCGCCAGCAGTGATGAGGGGAAGTCCACAGATACGCAGTATTTT. It translates to CASSDEGKSTDTQYF.

The V call is TRBV7-9, the J call TRBJ1-2; a weak D match, TRBD1 (6 bases). This CDR3 is 15 amino acids long. The V end lost 5 bases, the J end lost 3 bases, and 16 bases lay between the germline ends. Germline V gene sequence: CDR1 SEHNR, CDR2 FQNEAQ (reference sequence). CDR3: CASSPPAGAYYGYTF. DNA of the CDR3: TGTGCCAGCAGCCCCCCGGCAGGGGCCTACTATGGCTACACCTTC.

V usage is TRBV25-1 and J usage is TRBJ1-5; unclear D gene. CDR3 length: 14 amino acids. The ends were cut back, 1 base at V and 7 bases at J, with 11 bases in the middle. Germline V CDR1 and CDR2: MGHDK, SYGVNS. The CDR3 nucleotides are TGTGCCAGCAGTGAATCTGGGTTCGCCCAGCCCCAGCATTTT. It is translated as CASSESGFAQPQHF.

CDR3 DNA sequence: TGTGCCAGTAGCACGGGACAGGGGGCAGATACGCAGTATTTT. Residues: CASSTGQGADTQYF. The rearrangement uses TRBV19 and TRBJ2-3, with 11 bases fitting TRBD1. The CDR3 totals 14 residues. Germline CDR1 and CDR2: LNHDA and SQIVND (reference sequence). With V trimmed by 6 bases and J by 4 bases, 3 bases remained unmatched.

The J gene is TRBJ2-1, the V gene TRBV14, with TRBD2 matching 11 bases. After removal of 0 bases from V and 8 bases from J, the junction contained 3 bases not matched to a gene. The CDR3 sequence is 15 residues long. From germline, CDR1 is SGHDN and CDR2 FVKESK. The CDR3 is CASSQDLAGGHEQFF. The CDR3 nucleotides read TGTGCCAGCAGCCAAGATCTAGCGGGAGGCCATGAGCAGTTCTTC. Full variable domain (outside the CDR3, taken from reference TRBV14 and TRBJ2-1): EAGVTQFPSHSVIEKGQTVTLRCDPISGHDNLYWYRRVMGKEIKFLLHFVKESKQDESGMPNNRFLAERTGGTYSTLKVQPAELEDSGVYFCASSQDLAGGHEQFFGPGTRLTVL.